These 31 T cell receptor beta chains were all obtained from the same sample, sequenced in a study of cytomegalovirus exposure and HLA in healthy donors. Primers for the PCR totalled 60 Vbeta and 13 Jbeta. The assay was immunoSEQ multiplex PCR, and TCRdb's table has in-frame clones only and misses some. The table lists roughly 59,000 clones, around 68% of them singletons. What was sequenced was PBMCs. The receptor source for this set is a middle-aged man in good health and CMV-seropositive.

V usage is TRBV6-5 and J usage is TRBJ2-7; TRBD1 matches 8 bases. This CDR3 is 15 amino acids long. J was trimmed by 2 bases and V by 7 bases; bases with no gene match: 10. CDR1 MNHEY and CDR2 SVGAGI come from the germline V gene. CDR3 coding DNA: TGTGCCAGCACCGAAGGACAGGGTTTACCCTACGAGCAGTACTTC. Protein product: CASTEGQGLPYEQYF.

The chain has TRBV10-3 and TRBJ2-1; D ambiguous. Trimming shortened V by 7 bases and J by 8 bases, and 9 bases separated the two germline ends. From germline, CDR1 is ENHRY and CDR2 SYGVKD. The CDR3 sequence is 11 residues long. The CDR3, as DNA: TGTGCCATCAATTCGCAGGATGAGCAGTTCTTC. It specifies CAINSQDEQFF.

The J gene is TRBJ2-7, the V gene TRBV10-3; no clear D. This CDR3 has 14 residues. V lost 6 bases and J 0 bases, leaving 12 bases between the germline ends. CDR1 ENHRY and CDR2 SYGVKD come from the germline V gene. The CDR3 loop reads CAIRPSDLSYEQYF. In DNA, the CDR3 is TGTGCCATCAGACCGAGCGACCTCTCCTACGAGCAGTACTTC.

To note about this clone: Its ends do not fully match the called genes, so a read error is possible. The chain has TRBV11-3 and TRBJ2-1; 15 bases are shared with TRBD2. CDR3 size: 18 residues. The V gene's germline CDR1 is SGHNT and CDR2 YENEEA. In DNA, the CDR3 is TGTGCTAGCAGCTTCAGGATCGGGACTAGCGGGAGGCCCCATGAGCAGTTCTTC. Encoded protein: CASSFRIGTSGRPHEQFF.

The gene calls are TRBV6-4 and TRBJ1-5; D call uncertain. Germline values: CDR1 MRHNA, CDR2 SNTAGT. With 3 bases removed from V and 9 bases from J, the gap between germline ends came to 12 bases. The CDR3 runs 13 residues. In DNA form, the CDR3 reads TGTGCCAGCAGTGAATGGGCCGACGGGCCCCAGCATTTT. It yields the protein CASSEWADGPQHF.

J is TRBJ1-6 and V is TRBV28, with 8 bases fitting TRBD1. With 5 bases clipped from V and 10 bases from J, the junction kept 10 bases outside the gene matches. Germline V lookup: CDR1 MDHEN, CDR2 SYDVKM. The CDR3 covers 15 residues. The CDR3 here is CASSPPGQGWSPLHF. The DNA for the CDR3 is TGTGCCAGCAGTCCCCCCGGACAGGGTTGGTCACCCCTCCACTTT. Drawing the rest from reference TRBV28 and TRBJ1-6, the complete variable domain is DVKVTQSSRYLVKRTGEKVFLECVQDMDHENMFWYRQDPGLGLRLIYFSYDVKMKEKGDIPEGYSVSREKKERFSLILESASTNQTSMYLCASSPPGQGWSPLHFGNGTRLTVT.

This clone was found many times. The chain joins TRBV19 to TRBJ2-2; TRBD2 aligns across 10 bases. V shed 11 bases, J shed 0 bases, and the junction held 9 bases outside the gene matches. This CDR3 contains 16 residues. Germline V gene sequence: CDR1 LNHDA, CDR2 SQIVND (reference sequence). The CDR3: CACERGGYANTGELFF. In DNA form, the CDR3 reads TGTGCCTGCGAGCGGGGGGGCTATGCGAACACCGGGGAGCTGTTTTTT.

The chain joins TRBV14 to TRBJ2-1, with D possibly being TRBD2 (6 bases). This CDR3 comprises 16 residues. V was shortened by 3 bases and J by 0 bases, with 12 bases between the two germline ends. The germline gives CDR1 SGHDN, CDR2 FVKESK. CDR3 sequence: CASSHLAVASYNEQFF. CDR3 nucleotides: TGTGCCAGCAGCCACTTAGCGGTCGCCTCCTACAATGAGCAGTTCTTC.

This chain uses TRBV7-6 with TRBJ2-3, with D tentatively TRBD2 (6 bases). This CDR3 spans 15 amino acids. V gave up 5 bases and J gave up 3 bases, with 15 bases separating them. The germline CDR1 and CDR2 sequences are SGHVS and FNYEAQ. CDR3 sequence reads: CASSQYHGGTDTQYF. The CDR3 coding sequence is TGTGCCAGCAGCCAGTACCATGGGGGGACAGATACGCAGTATTTT.

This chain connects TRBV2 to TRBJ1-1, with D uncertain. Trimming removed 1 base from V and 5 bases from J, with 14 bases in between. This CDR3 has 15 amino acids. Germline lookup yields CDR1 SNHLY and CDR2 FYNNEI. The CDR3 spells CASSEEAGIGTEAFF. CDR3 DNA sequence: TGTGCCAGCAGTGAAGAGGCAGGCATCGGTACTGAAGCTTTCTTT.

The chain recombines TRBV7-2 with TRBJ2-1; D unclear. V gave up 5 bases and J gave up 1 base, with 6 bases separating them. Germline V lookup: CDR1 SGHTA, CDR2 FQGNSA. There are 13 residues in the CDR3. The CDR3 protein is CASSPFSYNEQFF. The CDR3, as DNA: TGTGCCAGCAGCCCCTTTTCCTACAATGAGCAGTTCTTC.

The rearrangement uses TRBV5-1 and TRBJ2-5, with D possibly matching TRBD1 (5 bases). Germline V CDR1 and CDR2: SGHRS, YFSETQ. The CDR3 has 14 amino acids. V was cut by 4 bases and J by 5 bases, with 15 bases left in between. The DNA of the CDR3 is TGCGCCAGCAGCGACCAGGGTCCAGGGGAGACCCAGTACTTC. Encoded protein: CASSDQGPGETQYF.

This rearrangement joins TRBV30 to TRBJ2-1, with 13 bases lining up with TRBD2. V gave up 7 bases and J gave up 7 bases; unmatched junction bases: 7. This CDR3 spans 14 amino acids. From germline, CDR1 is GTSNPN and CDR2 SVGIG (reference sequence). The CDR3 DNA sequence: TGTGCCTCCGCGACTAGCGGGGGGAGAAATGAGCAGTTCTTC. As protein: CASATSGGRNEQFF. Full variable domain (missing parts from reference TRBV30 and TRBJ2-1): SQTIHQWPATLVQPVGSPLSLECTVEGTSNPNLYWYRQAAGRGLQLLFYSVGIGQISSEVPQNLSASRPQDRQFILSSKKLLLSDSGFYLCASATSGGRNEQFFGPGTRLTVL.

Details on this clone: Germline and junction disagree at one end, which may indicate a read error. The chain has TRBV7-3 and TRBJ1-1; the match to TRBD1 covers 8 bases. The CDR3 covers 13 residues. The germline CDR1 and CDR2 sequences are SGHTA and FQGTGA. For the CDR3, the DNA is TGTGCCAGCAGTGGACAGGGACACACTGAAGCTTTTTTT. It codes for CASSGQGHTEAFF.

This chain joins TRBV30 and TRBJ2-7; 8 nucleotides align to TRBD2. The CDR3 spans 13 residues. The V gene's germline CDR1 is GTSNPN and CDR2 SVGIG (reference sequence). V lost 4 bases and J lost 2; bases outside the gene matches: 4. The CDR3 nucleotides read TGTGCCTGGAAGACTAGCGAAACCTACGAGCAGTACTTC. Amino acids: CAWKTSETYEQYF.

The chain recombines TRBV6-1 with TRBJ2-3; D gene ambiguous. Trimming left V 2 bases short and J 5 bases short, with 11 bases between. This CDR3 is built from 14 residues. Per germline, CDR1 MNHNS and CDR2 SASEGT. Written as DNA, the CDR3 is TGTGCCAGCAGTGAAAGTTTACTTATAGATACGCAGTATTTT. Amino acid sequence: CASSESLLIDTQYF.

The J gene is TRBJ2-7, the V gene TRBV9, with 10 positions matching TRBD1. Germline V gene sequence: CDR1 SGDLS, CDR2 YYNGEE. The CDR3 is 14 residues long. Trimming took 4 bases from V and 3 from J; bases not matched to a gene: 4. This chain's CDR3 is CASSIGQGGYEQYF. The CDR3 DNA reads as TGTGCCAGCAGCATCGGACAGGGGGGCTACGAGCAGTACTTC.

The DNA of the CDR3 is TGTGCCAGCAGTGGGACAGTTGATCAGCCCCAGCATTTT. This sequence encodes CASSGTVDQPQHF. This chain connects TRBV6-1 to TRBJ1-5, with D possibly matching TRBD1 (6 bases). The ends were cut back, 4 bases at V and 5 bases at J, with 9 bases in the middle. Germline CDR1 is MNHNS and CDR2 is SASEGT. The CDR3 totals 13 residues.

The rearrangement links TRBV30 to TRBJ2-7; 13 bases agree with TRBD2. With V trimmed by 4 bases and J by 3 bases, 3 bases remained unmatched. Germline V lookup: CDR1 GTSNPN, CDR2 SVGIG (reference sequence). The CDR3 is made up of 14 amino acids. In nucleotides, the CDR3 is TGTGCCTGGACCGGGACTAGCGGGATCTACGAGCAGTACTTC. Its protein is CAWTGTSGIYEQYF.

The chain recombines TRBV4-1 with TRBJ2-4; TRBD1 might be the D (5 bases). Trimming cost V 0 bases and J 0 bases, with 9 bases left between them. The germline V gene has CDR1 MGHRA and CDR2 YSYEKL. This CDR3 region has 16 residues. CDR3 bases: TGCGCCAGCAGCCAAGATCCCAGGGTAGCCAAAAACATTCAGTACTTC. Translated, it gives CASSQDPRVAKNIQYF.

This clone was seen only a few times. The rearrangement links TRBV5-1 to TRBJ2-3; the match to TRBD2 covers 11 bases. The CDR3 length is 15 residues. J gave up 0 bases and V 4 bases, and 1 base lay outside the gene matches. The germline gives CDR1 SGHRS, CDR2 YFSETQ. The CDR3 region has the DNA TGCGCCAGCAGCCGGACTAGCGGGAGCACAGATACGCAGTATTTT. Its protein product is CASSRTSGSTDTQYF. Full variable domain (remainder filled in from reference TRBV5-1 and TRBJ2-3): KAGVTQTPRYLIKTRGQQVTLSCSPISGHRSVSWYQQTPGQGLQFLFEYFSETQRNKGNFPGRFSGRQFSNSRSEMNVSTLELGDSALYLCASSRTSGSTDTQYFGPGTRLTVL.

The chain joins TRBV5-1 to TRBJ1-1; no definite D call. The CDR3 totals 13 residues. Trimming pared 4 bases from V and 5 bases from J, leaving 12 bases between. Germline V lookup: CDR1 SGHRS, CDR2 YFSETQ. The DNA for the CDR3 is TGCGCCAGCAGCCCGTGGACGGGGACTGAAGCTTTCTTT. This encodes CASSPWTGTEAFF.

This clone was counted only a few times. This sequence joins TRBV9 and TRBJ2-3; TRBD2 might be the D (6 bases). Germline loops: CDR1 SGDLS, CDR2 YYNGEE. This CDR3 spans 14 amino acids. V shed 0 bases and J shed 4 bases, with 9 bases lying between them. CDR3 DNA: TGTGCCAGCAGCGTAGGTAGCGGTTCAGATACGCAGTATTTT. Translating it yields CASSVGSGSDTQYF.

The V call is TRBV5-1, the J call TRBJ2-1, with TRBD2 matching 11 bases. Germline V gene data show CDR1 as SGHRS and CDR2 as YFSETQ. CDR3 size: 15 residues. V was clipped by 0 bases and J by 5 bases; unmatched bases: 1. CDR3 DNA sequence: TGCGCCAGCAGCTTGGAACTAGCGGGAGACAATGAGCAGTTCTTC. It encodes CASSLELAGDNEQFF. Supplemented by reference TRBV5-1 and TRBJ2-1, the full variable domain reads KAGVTQTPRYLIKTRGQQVTLSCSPISGHRSVSWYQQTPGQGLQFLFEYFSETQRNKGNFPGRFSGRQFSNSRSEMNVSTLELGDSALYLCASSLELAGDNEQFFGPGTRLTVL.

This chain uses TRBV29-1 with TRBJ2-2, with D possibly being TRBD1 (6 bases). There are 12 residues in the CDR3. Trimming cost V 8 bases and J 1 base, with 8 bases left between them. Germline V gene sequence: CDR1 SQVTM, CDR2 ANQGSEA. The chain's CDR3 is CSTGQNTGELFF. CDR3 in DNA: TGCAGCACGGGACAGAACACCGGGGAGCTGTTTTTT.

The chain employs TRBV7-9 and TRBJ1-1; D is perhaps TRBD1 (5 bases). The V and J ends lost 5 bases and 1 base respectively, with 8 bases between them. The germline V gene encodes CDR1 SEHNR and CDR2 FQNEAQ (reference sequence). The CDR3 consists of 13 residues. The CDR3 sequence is CASSLQENTEAFF. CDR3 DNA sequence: TGTGCCAGCAGCCTACAGGAGAACACTGAAGCTTTCTTT.

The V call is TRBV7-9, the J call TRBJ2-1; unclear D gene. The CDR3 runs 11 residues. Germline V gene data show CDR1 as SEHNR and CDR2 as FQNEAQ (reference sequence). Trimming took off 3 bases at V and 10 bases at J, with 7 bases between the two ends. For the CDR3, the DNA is TGTGCCAGCAGCTTCTACGTGGAGCAGTTCTTC. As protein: CASSFYVEQFF.

CDR3 bases: TGTGCCACGACAGGGGGCCTTACGACAGATACGCAGTATTTT. Translating it yields CATTGGLTTDTQYF. The chain employs TRBV19 and TRBJ2-3, with 10 nucleotides matching TRBD1. Germline lookup yields CDR1 LNHDA and CDR2 SQIVND (reference sequence). This CDR3 is 14 amino acids long. V was clipped by 10 bases and J by 3 bases; unmatched bases: 7.

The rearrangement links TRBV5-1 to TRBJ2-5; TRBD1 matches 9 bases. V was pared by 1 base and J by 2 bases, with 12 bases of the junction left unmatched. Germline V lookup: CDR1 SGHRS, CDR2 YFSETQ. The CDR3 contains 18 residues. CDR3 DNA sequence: TGCGCCAGCAGCTTGAACCCGATCTCCGGGACAGGGCAAGAGACCCAGTACTTC. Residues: CASSLNPISGTGQETQYF.

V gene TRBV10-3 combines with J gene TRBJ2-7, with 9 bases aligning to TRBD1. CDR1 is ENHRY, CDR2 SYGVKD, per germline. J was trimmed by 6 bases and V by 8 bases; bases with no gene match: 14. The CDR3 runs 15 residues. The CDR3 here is CAIRGVRTGAGEQYF. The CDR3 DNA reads TGTGCCATCCGGGGGGTGCGGACAGGGGCTGGCGAGCAGTACTTC.

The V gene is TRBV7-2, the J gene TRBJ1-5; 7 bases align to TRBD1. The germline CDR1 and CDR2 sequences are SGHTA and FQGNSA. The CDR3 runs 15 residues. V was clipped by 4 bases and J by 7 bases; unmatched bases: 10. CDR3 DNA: TGTGCCAGCAGCTCTGGCGGACAGGCGGGGCAGCCCCAGCATTTT. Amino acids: CASSSGGQAGQPQHF.